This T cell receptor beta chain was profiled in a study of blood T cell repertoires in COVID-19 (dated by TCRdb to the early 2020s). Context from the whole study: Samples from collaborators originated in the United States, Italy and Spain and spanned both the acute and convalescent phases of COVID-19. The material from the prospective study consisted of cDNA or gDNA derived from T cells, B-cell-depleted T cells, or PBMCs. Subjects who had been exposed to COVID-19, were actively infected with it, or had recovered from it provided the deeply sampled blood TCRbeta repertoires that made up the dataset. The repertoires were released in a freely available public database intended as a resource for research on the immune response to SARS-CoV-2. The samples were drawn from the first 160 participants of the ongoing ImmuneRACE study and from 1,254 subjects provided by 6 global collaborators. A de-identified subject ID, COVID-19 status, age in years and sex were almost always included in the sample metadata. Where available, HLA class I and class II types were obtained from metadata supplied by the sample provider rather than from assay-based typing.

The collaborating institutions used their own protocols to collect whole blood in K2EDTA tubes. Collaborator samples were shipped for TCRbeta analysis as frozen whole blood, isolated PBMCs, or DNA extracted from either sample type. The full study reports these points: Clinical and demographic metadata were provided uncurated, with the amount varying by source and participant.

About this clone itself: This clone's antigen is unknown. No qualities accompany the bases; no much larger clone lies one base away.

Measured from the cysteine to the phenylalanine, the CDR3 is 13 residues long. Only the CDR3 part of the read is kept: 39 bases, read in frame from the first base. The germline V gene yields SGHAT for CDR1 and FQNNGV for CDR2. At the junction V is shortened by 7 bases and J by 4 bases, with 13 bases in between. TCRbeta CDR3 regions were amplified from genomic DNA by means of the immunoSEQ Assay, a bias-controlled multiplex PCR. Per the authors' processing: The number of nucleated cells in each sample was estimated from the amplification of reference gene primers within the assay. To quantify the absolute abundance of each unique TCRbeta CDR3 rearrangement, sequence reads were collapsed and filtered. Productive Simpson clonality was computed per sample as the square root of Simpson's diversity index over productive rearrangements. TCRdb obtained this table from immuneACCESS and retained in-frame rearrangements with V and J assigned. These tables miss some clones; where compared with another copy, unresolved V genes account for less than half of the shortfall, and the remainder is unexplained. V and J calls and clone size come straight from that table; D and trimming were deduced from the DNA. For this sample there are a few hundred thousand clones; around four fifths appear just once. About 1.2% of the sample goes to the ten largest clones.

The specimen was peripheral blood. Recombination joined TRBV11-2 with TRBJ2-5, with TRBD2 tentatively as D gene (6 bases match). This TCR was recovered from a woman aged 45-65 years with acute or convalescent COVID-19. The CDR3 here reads CASTRLRGETQYF. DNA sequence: TGTGCCAGCACCCGACTGCGGGGAGAGACCCAGTACTTC.